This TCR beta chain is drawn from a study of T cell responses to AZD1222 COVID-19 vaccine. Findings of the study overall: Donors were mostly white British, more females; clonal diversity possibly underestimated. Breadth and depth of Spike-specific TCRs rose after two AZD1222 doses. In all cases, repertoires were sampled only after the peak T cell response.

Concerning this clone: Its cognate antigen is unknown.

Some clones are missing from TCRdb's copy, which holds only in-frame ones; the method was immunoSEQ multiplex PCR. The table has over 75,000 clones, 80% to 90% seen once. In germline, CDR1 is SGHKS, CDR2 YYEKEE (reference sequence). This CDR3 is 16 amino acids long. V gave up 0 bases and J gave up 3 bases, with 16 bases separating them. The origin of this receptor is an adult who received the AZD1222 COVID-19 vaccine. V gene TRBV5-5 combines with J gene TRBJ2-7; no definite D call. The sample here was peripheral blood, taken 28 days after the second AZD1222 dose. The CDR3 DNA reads TGTGCCAGCAGCTTGGAGGCCTCCTCGGCACTCTACGAGCAGTACTTC. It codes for CASSLEASSALYEQYF.